Reported below is one TCR beta chain. The antigen is not known. Time point indicated: after neoadjuvant nivolumab, at surgical resection. CDR3 size: 14 residues. V was cut by 1 base and J by 6 bases, with 12 bases left in between. Germline V gene data show CDR1 as SEHNR and CDR2 as FQNEAQ (reference sequence). The data were taken from a study of neoadjuvant anti-PD-1 for oral cavity cancer. Notes on the study in general: With a few patients per group, TCR findings need larger cohorts.

Most PBMC samples had approximately 500 ng input DNA in six replicates. Generated by immunoSEQ multiplex PCR, the TCRdb table keeps only in-frame clones and is missing some. The table has 73,000 or so clones, more than 75% seen once. This TCR was recovered from a person aged 35-79 years with oral cavity squamous cell carcinoma. This chain joins TRBV7-9 and TRBJ1-1; maybe TRBD1 (6 bases). Specimen: PBMCs, collected after nivolumab (anti-PD-1) treatment. The CDR3 DNA reads TGTGCCAGCAGCTTAGGTAGGGGGACTCCTGAAGCTTTCTTT. Translation gives CASSLGRGTPEAFF.